The 22 T cell receptor beta chains in this list originate from one sample, sequenced in a study of shared clonotypes between healthy human individuals. Data came from immunoSEQ multiplex PCR; TCRdb stores just in-frame clones and leaves some out. The sample records roughly 2,500,000 clones, approximately 94% being singletons. Sequenced input: naive CD4+ T cells from PBMCs. Subset: CD45RA+ positively selected. These receptors all stem from a man younger than 35 in good health. Some clones in this sample may be carry-over from other donors' samples.

The chain has TRBV5-6 and TRBJ2-5; 10 bases are shared with TRBD2. CDR1 and CDR2 (germline): SGHDT, YYEEEE. This CDR3 is built from 17 residues. The ends lost 1 base at V and 4 bases at J; junction bases unmatched: 10. CDR3 nucleotide sequence: TGTGCCAGCAGCTTGTTAGGTCTCGTAGCGGGAGGAGAGACCCAGTACTTC. It is translated as CASSLLGLVAGGETQYF.

The chain combines TRBV5-1 with TRBJ1-2, with D unresolved. The V gene lost 0 bases and the J gene lost 8 bases, with 11 bases spanning the gap. This CDR3 is built from 13 residues. Germline lookup yields CDR1 SGHRS and CDR2 YFSETQ. CDR3 region: CASSLGARPGYTF. The CDR3 DNA reads TGCGCCAGCAGCTTGGGGGCCCGCCCGGGCTACACCTTC.

The chain couples TRBV4-3 to TRBJ2-2; D possibly corresponds to TRBD1 (5 bases). Per germline, CDR1 LGHNA and CDR2 YSLEER. This CDR3 region has 15 residues. The V and J ends lost 3 bases and 4 bases respectively, with 12 bases between them. The CDR3 loop reads CASSQDKLSTGELFF. CDR3 coding DNA: TGCGCCAGCAGCCAGGACAAACTATCCACCGGGGAGCTGTTTTTT.

The CDR3 spells CSVTQTAPDYGYTF. In nucleotides, the CDR3 is TGCAGCGTAACCCAGACAGCCCCCGACTATGGCTACACCTTC. The chain couples TRBV29-1 to TRBJ1-2; the D gene is possibly TRBD1 (5 bases). This CDR3 is built from 14 residues. The V end lost 6 bases, the J end lost 3 bases, and 17 bases lay between the germline ends. The germline CDR1 and CDR2 sequences are SQVTM and ANQGSEA. Variable domain in full (rest from reference TRBV29-1 and TRBJ1-2): SAVISQKPSRDICQRGTSLTIQCQVDSQVTMMFWYRQQPGQSLTLIATANQGSEATYESGFVIDKFPISRPNLTFSTLTVSNMSPEDSSIYLCSVTQTAPDYGYTFGSGTRLTVV.

This chain uses TRBV5-1 with TRBJ2-5, with 16 nucleotides matching TRBD2. In germline, CDR1 is SGHRS, CDR2 YFSETQ. V shed 0 bases, J shed 0 bases, and the junction held 17 bases outside the gene matches. The CDR3 extends over 23 amino acids. The CDR3 loop reads CASSLVGTSGRAGRGTNQETQYF. The CDR3 DNA reads TGCGCCAGCAGCTTGGTCGGGACTAGCGGGAGGGCCGGTCGGGGCACGAACCAAGAGACCCAGTACTTC.

The chain joins TRBV28 to TRBJ2-1, with 8 positions matching TRBD1. The junction had 12 bases not matched to a gene; V was cut back by 3 bases and J by 5 bases. Germline V gene lookup returns CDR1 MDHEN and CDR2 SYDVKM. The CDR3 runs 17 residues. As DNA, the CDR3 is TGTGCCAGCAGTTTTATCGCGGGGCAGGGGGCCCACAATGAGCAGTTCTTC. It is translated as CASSFIAGQGAHNEQFF.

The chain recombines TRBV2 with TRBJ1-3; D might be TRBD1 (5 bases). The CDR3 totals 17 residues. Germline V gene sequence: CDR1 SNHLY, CDR2 FYNNEI. Trimming removed 3 bases from V and 0 bases from J, with 15 bases in between. The CDR3 loop reads CASSDAAGSSSGNTIYF. Here the CDR3 DNA reads TGTGCCAGCAGTGACGCGGCAGGGTCCAGCTCTGGAAACACCATATATTTT.

CDR3 loop: CASSSPGLVNNEQFF. The CDR3, as DNA: TGTGCCAGTAGTTCCCCGGGACTAGTTAACAATGAGCAGTTCTTC. J is TRBJ2-1 and V is TRBV19; 8 bases match TRBD2. Trimming cost V 5 bases and J 5 bases; bases outside gene matches: 8. Germline V gene data show CDR1 as LNHDA and CDR2 as SQIVND (reference sequence). There are 15 residues in the CDR3.

J is TRBJ1-4 and V is TRBV9; D not certain. The CDR3 extends over 13 amino acids. Germline CDR1 reads SGDLS; CDR2 reads YYNGEE. V was shortened by 5 bases and J by 5 bases, with 10 bases between the two germline ends. The CDR3 DNA reads as TGTGCCAGCAGTAGCCTTTACAATGAAAAACTGTTTTTT. Protein: CASSSLYNEKLFF. The variable domain in full, with the rest retrieved from reference TRBV9 and TRBJ1-4, is DSGVTQTPKHLITATGQRVTLRCSPRSGDLSVYWYQQSLDQGLQFLIQYYNGEERAKGNILERFSAQQFPDLHSELNLSSLELGDSALYFCASSSLYNEKLFFGSGTQLSVL.

The V call is TRBV27, the J call TRBJ1-2; tentatively, D is TRBD1 (5 bases). Germline lookup yields CDR1 MNHEY and CDR2 SMNVEV (reference sequence). This CDR3 has 18 residues. V was trimmed by 6 bases and J by 2 bases, leaving 25 bases between them. CDR3: CASSPPHQNWGVNYGYTF. As DNA, the CDR3 is TGTGCCAGCAGCCCCCCCCACCAAAATTGGGGGGTCAACTATGGCTACACCTTC.

The chain links TRBV18 to TRBJ2-1; 13 nucleotides align to TRBD2. Trimming took 6 bases from V and 10 from J; bases not matched to a gene: 15. Germline CDR1 and CDR2: KGHSH and LQKENI. This CDR3 is 17 amino acids long. The CDR3 coding sequence is TGTGCCAGCTCTCACGGACTAGCGGGAGTTACAGAGGGAGAGCAGTTCTTC. This encodes CASSHGLAGVTEGEQFF.

The chain employs TRBV28 and TRBJ2-3, with 8 bases lining up with TRBD2. CDR1 and CDR2 (germline): MDHEN, SYDVKM. Germline trimming cut 3 bases from V and 2 bases from J; bases unmatched to any gene: 10. The CDR3 consists of 17 residues. CDR3 amino acids: CASSFLVAGGNTDTQYF. CDR3 nucleotides: TGTGCCAGCAGTTTTCTGGTTGCGGGAGGCAACACAGATACGCAGTATTTT.

The chain recombines TRBV2 with TRBJ1-4, with a tentative D call TRBD1 (5 bases). With 7 bases removed from V and 8 bases from J, the gap between germline ends came to 11 bases. Per germline, CDR1 SNHLY and CDR2 FYNNEI. This CDR3 spans 12 amino acids. The CDR3 spells CASTRDEEKLFF. The CDR3 DNA reads TGTGCCAGCACCAGGGATGAGGAAAAACTGTTTTTT.

The chain is built from TRBV28 and TRBJ1-2; D not certain. The germline CDR1 and CDR2 sequences are MDHEN and SYDVKM. V was pared by 6 bases and J by 5 bases, with 10 bases between. The CDR3 extends over 12 amino acids. The CDR3 DNA sequence: TGTGCCAGCAGGGTACACATGTATGGCTACACCTTC. Residues: CASRVHMYGYTF.

CDR3: CASSLTVNSYNEQFF. The CDR3 nucleotides read TGTGCCAGCAGCTTGACTGTAAACTCCTACAATGAGCAGTTCTTC. The chain has TRBV7-2 and TRBJ2-1; the D is unclear. This CDR3 comprises 15 residues. Germline CDR1 SGHTA, CDR2 FQGNSA. Between the trimmed V and J ends, which lost 3 bases and 0 bases, there was a span of 9 bases.

V gene TRBV7-8 combines with J gene TRBJ2-1; weak D call: TRBD1 (5 bases). The CDR3 loop spans 16 amino acids. CDR1 is SGHVS, CDR2 FQNEAQ, per germline. The V end lost 7 bases, the J end lost 4 bases, and 20 bases lay between the germline ends. CDR3 nucleotide sequence: TGTGCCAGCACTCCGCCGGCAGGGATGTTATACAATGAGCAGTTCTTC. This gives the protein CASTPPAGMLYNEQFF.

The gene calls are TRBV19 and TRBJ2-5; tentatively, D is TRBD1 (6 bases). V lost 5 bases, J lost 1 base, and 8 bases lay in between. Germline CDR1 reads LNHDA; CDR2 reads SQIVND (reference sequence). CDR3 length: 13 residues. The CDR3 coding sequence is TGTGCCAGTAGTGGACAGTCCCAAGAGACCCAGTACTTC. Residues: CASSGQSQETQYF.

The rearrangement links TRBV7-9 to TRBJ2-3, with D possibly being TRBD1 (5 bases). This CDR3 region has 16 residues. CDR1 and CDR2 (germline): SEHNR, FQNEAQ (reference sequence). The V end was cut by 5 bases, the J end by 4 bases, with 19 bases between. The CDR3 spells CASSRRRTSLADTQYF. The CDR3 DNA reads TGTGCCAGCAGCCGCCGAAGGACATCCCTGGCAGATACGCAGTATTTT.

V usage is TRBV6-1 and J usage is TRBJ2-7, with a tentative D call TRBD1 (6 bases). Germline V gene lookup returns CDR1 MNHNS and CDR2 SASEGT. Trimming cost V 5 bases and J 0 bases, with 11 bases left between them. The CDR3 extends over 14 amino acids. CDR3 sequence reads: CASSSDRLSYEQYF. The CDR3 DNA reads TGTGCCAGCAGTTCAGACAGGCTCTCCTACGAGCAGTACTTC.

As to this clone: The sample contains more than one DNA sequence encoding this CDR3. The genes are TRBV18 and TRBJ2-1; TRBD2 might be the D (6 bases). Per germline, CDR1 KGHSH and CDR2 LQKENI. This CDR3 is built from 14 residues. V was cut by 3 bases and J by 6 bases, with 12 bases left in between. CDR3 protein: CASSPLRESNEQFF. The CDR3, as DNA: TGTGCCAGCTCACCCCTACGGGAGAGCAATGAGCAGTTCTTC.

This chain uses TRBV11-3 with TRBJ2-2; 12 nucleotides agree with TRBD2. CDR1 and CDR2 (germline): SGHNT, YENEEA. J gave up 5 bases and V 1 base, and 2 bases lay outside the gene matches. The CDR3 has 16 residues. CDR3 sequence (DNA): TGTGCCAGCAGCTTAGGACTAGCGGGAGTGACCGGGGAGCTGTTTTTT. As protein: CASSLGLAGVTGELFF. The variable domain in full, completed from reference TRBV11-3 and TRBJ2-2, reads EAGVVQSPRYKIIEKKQPVAFWCNPISGHNTLYWYLQNLGQGPELLIRYENEEAVDDSQLPKDRFSAERLKGVDSTLKIQPAELGDSAVYLCASSLGLAGVTGELFFGEGSRLTVL.

The chain is built from TRBV6-5 and TRBJ2-7; tentatively, D is TRBD2 (6 bases). This CDR3 has 15 residues. The germline V and J ends were trimmed by 2 bases and 3 bases, with 14 bases remaining between them. The germline V gene encodes CDR1 MNHEY and CDR2 SVGAGI. DNA of the CDR3: TGTGCCAGCAGTTACGGAGGGGCGAACGTCTACGAGCAGTACTTC. Translation gives CASSYGGANVYEQYF.